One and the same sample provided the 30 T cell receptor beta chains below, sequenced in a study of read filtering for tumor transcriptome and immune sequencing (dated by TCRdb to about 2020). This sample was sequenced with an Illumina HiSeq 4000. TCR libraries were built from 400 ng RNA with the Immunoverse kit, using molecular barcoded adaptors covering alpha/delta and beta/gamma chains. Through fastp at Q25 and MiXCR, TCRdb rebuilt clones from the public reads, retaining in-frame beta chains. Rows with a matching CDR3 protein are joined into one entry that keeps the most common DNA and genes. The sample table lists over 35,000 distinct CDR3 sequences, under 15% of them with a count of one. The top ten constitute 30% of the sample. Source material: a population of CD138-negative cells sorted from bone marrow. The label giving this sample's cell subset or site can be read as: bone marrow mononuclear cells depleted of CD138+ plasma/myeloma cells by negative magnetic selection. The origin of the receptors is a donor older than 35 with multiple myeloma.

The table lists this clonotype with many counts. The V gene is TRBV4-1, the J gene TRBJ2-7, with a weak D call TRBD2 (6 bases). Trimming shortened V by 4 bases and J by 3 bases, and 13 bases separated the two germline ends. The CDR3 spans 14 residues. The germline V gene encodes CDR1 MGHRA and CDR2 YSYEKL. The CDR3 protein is CASSLGEEVYEQYF. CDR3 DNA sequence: TGCGCCAGCAGCCTCGGGGAGGAAGTCTACGAGCAGTACTTC.

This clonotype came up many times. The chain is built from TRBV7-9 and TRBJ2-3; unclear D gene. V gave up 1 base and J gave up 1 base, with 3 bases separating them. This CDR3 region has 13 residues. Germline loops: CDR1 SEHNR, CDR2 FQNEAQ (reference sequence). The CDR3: CASSLGGTDTQYF. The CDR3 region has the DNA TGTGCCAGCAGCTTAGGGGGCACAGATACGCAGTATTTT.

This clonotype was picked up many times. The CDR3 reads CASSPSTGLNTEAFF. The CDR3 nucleotides read TGCGCCAGCAGCCCCTCGACAGGGTTGAACACTGAAGCTTTCTTT. V gene TRBV4-3 combines with J gene TRBJ1-1, with 7 bases lining up with TRBD1. V shed 4 bases, J shed 0 bases, and the junction held 5 bases outside the gene matches. There are 15 residues in the CDR3. CDR1 and CDR2 (germline): LGHNA, YSLEER.

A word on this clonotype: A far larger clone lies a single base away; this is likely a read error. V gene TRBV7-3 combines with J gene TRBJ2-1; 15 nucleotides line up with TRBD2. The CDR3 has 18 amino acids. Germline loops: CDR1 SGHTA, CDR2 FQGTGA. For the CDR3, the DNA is TGTGCCAGCAGCTTGGGACTAGCGGGAGGCCTTTTCTACAATGAGCAGCTCTTC. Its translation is CASSLGLAGGLFYNEQLF.

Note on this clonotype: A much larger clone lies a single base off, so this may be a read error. The CDR3 nucleotides read TGTGCCAGCAGTTACACGGGGACAGGGGTTGAAGCTTTCTTT. Translation: CASSYTGTGVEAFF. The chain has TRBV6-1 and TRBJ1-1; 10 nucleotides match TRBD1. V was pared by 5 bases and J by 7 bases, with 7 bases of the junction left unmatched. Germline assignment: CDR1 MNHNS and CDR2 SASEGT. The CDR3 consists of 14 residues.

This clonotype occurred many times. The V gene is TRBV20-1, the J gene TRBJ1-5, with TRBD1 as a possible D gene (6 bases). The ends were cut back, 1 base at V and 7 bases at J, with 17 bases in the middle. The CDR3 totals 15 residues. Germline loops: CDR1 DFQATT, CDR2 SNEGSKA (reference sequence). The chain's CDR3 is CSARVIQGRKQPQHF. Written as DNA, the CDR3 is TGCAGTGCTAGAGTTATACAGGGAAGGAAGCAGCCCCAGCATTTT.

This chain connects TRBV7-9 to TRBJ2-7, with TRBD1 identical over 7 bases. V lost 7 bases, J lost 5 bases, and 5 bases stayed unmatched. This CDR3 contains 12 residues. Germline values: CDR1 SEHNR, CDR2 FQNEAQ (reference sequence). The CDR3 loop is CASTETGDEQYF. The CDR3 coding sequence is TGTGCCAGCACCGAAACAGGGGACGAGCAGTACTTC.

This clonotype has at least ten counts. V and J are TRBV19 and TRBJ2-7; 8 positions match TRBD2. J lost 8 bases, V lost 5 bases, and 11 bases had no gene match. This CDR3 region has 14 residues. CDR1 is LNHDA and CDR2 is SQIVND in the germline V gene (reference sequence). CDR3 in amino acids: CASSPTGLVSQQYF. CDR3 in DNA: TGTGCCAGTAGTCCTACGGGACTAGTCTCCCAGCAGTACTTC.

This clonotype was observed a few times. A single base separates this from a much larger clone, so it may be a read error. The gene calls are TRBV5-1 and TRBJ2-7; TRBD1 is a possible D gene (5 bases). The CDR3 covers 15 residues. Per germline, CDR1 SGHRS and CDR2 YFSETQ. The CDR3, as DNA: TGCGCCAGCAGCTTGGGGACAAGAAGCTCCTACGAGCGGTACTTC. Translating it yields CASSLGTRSSYERYF.

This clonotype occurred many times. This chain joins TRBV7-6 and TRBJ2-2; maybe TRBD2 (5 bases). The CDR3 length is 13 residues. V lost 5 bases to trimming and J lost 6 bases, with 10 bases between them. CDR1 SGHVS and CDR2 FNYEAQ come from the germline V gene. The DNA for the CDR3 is TGTGCCAGCAGCCCCGCCGGGGCCGGGGAGCTGTTTTTT. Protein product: CASSPAGAGELFF.

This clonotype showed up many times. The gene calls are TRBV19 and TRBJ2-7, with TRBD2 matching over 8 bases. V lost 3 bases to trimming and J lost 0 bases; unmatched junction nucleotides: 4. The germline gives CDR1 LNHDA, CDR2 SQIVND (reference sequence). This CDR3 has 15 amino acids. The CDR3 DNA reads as TGTGCCAGTAGTATGCTGCGGGAGGCCTCCTACGAGCAGTACTTC. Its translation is CASSMLREASYEQYF.

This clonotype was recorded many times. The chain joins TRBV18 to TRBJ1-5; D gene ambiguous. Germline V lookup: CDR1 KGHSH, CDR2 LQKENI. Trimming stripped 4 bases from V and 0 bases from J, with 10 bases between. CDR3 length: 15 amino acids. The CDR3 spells CASSLGLNSNQPQHF. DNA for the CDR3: TGTGCCAGCTCACTAGGTCTTAATAGCAATCAGCCCCAGCATTTT.

CDR3 protein: CASSPESGNTIYF. The CDR3 bases are TGTGCCAGCAGCCCCGAATCTGGAAACACCATATATTTT. The chain joins TRBV3-1 to TRBJ1-3; the D is unclear. The germline gives CDR1 LGHDT, CDR2 YNNKEL (reference sequence). V was trimmed by 4 bases and J by 1 base, leaving 5 bases between them. This CDR3 region has 13 residues.

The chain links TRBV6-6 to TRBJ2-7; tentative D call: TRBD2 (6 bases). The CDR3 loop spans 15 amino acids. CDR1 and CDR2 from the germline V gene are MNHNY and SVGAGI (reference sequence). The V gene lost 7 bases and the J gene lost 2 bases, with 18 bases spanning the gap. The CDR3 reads CASTKGGRKTYEQYF. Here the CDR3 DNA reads TGTGCCAGCACCAAGGGAGGACGGAAAACCTACGAGCAGTACTTC.

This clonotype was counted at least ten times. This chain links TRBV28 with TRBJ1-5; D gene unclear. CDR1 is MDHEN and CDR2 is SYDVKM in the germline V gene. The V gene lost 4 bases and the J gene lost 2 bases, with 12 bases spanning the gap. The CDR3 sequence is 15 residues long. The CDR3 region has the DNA TGTGCCAGCAGTTACGGGTATCAGGGCAATCAGCCCCAGCATTTT. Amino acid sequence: CASSYGYQGNQPQHF.

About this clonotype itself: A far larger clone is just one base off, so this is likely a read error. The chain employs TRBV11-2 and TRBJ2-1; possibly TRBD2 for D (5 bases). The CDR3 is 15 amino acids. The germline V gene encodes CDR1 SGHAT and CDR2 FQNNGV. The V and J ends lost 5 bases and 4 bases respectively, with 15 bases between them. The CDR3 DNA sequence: TGTGCCAGCAGCCTTAACGCGGAGGAGTACAATGAGCAGTTCTTC. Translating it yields CASSLNAEEYNEQFF.

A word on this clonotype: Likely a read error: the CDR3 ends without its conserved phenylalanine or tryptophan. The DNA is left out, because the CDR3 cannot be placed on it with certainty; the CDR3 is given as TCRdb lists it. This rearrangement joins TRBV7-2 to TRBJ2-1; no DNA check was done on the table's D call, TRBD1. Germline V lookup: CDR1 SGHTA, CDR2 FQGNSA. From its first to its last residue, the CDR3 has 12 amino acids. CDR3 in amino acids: CASSLPGPQFGV.

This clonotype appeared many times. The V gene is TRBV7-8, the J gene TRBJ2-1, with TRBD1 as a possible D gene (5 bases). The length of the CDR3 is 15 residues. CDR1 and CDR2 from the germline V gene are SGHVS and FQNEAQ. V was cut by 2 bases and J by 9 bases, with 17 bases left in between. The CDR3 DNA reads TGTGCCAGCAGCTTAAGGGGCTCGTCGCAGGGTGAGCAGTTCTTC. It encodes CASSLRGSSQGEQFF.

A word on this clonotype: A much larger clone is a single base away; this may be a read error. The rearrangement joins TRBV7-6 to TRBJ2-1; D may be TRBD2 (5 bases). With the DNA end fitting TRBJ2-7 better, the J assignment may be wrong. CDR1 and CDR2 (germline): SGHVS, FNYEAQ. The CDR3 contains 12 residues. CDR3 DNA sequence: TGTGCCAGCAGCTGGTCTGGAGGTGAGCAGTACTTC. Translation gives CASSWSGGEQYF.

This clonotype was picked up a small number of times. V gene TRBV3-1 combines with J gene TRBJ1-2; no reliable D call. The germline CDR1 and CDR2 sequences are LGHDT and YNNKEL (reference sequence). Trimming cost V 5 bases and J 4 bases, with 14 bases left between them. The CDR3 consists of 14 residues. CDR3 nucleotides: TGTGCCAGCAGCTCAGGACTGGCCCCCTATGGCTACACCTTC. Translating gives CASSSGLAPYGYTF.

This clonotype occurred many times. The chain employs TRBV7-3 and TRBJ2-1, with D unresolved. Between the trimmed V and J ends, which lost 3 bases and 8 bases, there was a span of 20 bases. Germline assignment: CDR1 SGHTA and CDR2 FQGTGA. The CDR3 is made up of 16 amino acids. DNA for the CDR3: TGTGCCAGCAGCTTCCTAGGTTCGGCCCCCCGGGATGAGCAGTTCTTC. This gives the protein CASSFLGSAPRDEQFF.

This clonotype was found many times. This CDR3 is CASSGGDRDWVKETQYF. Here the CDR3 DNA reads TGTGCCAGCAGTGGGGGAGACAGGGACTGGGTAAAGGAGACCCAGTACTTC. The rearrangement uses TRBV28 and TRBJ2-5; tentative D call: TRBD1 (7 bases). Trimming shortened V by 5 bases and J by 5 bases, and 24 bases separated the two germline ends. The germline V gene encodes CDR1 MDHEN and CDR2 SYDVKM. CDR3 length: 17 residues.

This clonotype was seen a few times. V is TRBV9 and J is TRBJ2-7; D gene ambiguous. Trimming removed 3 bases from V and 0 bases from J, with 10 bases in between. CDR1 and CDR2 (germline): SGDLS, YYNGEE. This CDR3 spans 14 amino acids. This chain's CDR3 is CASSGLPSSYEQYF. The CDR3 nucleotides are TGTGCCAGCAGCGGTTTGCCGAGCTCCTACGAGCAGTACTTC.

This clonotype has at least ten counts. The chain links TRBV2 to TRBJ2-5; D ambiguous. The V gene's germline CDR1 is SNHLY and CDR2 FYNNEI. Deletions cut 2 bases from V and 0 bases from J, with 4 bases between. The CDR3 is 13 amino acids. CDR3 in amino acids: CASSENNQETQYF. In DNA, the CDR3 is TGTGCCAGCAGTGAAAATAACCAAGAGACCCAGTACTTC.

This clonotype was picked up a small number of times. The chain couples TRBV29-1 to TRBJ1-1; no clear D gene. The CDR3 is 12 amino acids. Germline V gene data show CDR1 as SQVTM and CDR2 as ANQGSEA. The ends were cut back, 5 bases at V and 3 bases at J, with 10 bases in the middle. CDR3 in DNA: TGCAGCGTTCGAACAGCTTACACTGAAGCTTTCTTT. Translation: CSVRTAYTEAFF. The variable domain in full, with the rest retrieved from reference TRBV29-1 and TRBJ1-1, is SAVISQKPSRDICQRGTSLTIQCQVDSQVTMMFWYRQQPGQSLTLIATANQGSEATYESGFVIDKFPISRPNLTFSTLTVSNMSPEDSSIYLCSVRTAYTEAFFGQGTRLTVV.

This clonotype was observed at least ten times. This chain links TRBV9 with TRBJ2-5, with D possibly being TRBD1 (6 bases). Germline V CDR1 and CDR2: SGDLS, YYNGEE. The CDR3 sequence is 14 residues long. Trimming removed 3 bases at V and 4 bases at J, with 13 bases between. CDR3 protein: CASSATGLGETQYF. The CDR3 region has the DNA TGTGCCAGCAGCGCCACAGGGCTGGGAGAGACCCAGTACTTC.

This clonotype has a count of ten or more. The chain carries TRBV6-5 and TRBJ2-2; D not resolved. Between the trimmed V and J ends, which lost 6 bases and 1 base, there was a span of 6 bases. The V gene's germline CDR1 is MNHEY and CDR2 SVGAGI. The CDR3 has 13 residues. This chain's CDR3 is CASRYRNTGELFF. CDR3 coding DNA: TGTGCCAGCAGGTACAGGAACACCGGGGAGCTGTTTTTT.

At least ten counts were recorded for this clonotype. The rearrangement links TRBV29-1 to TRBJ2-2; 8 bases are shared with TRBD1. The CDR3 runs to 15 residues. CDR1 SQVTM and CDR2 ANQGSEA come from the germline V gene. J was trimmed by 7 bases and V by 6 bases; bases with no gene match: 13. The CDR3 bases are TGCAGCGTCGCTAGACAGGGGAGGATCGGCGGGGAGCTGTTTTTT. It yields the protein CSVARQGRIGGELFF.

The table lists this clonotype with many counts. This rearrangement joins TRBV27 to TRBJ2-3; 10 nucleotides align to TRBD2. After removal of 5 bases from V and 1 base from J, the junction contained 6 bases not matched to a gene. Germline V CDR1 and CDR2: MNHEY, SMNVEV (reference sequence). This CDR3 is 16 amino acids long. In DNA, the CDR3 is TGTGCCAGCAGTCTCCTAGCGGGAGCGGGCACAGATACGCAGTATTTT. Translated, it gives CASSLLAGAGTDTQYF.

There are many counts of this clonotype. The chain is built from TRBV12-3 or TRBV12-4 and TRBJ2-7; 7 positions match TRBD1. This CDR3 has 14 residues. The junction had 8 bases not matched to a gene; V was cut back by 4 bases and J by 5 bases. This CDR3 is CASSSGGATDEQYF. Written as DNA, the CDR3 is TGTGCCAGCAGTTCAGGGGGTGCGACCGACGAGCAGTACTTC.